The 30 T cell receptor beta chains in this list originate from one sample, sequenced in a study of shared clonotypes between healthy human individuals. Clones were read by immunoSEQ multiplex PCR, and TCRdb kept only the in-frame ones, dropping some. The sample lists roughly 2.4 million clones, nearly 97% occurring once. The sequenced sample consisted of naive CD4+ T cells sorted from blood. The subset: CD45RA+ positively selected. These receptors were collected from a man between 18 and 35 years old in good health.

The V and J genes are TRBV7-9 and TRBJ1-1, with 7 bases fitting TRBD1. The V gene end was trimmed by 4 bases and the J gene end by 2 bases; junction bases not matched to a gene: 1. From germline, CDR1 is SEHNR and CDR2 FQNEAQ (reference sequence). The CDR3 runs to 13 residues. CDR3 nucleotide sequence: TGTGCCAGCAGCTGGGACAGCAACACTGAAGCTTTCTTT. Amino acid sequence: CASSWDSNTEAFF.

V usage is TRBV30 and J usage is TRBJ2-3; 7 bases are a match to TRBD2. V shed 3 bases and J 4 bases; nucleotides not matched to a gene: 7. This CDR3 is 14 amino acids long. The germline V gene has CDR1 GTSNPN and CDR2 SVGIG (reference sequence). CDR3 region: CAWRRLAAPDTQYF. As DNA, the CDR3 is TGTGCCTGGAGGAGGCTAGCGGCCCCAGATACGCAGTATTTT.

The rearrangement uses TRBV7-2 and TRBJ1-1; D is unclear. This CDR3 spans 14 amino acids. Trimming took 5 bases from V and 2 from J, leaving 12 bases between them. Per the germline V gene, CDR1 is SGHTA and CDR2 is FQGNSA. CDR3 DNA sequence: TGTGCCAGCAGCCTTGCGTGGACTAACACTGAAGCTTTCTTT. This gives the protein CASSLAWTNTEAFF.

This chain links TRBV6-6 with TRBJ2-7; 7 nucleotides line up with TRBD1. This CDR3 has 15 amino acids. Trimming at V came to 3 bases and at J to 0 bases, leaving 5 bases not matched to a gene. Germline CDR1 and CDR2: MNHNY and SVGAGI (reference sequence). The CDR3 loop is CASSYGDSLSYEQYF. The CDR3 region has the DNA TGTGCCAGCAGTTATGGGGACAGTCTCTCCTACGAGCAGTACTTC.

As concerns this clone: No conserved phenylalanine or tryptophan is present at the end of the CDR3, so a read error is the likely explanation. V gene TRBV7-9 combines with J gene TRBJ2-7, with D uncertain. CDR1 SEHNR and CDR2 FQNEAQ come from the germline V gene (reference sequence). The V end lost 7 bases, the J end lost 2 bases, and 15 bases lay between the germline ends. The CDR3 runs 14 residues. The chain's CDR3 is CASTIGSPPYEQYL. CDR3 DNA: TGTGCCAGCACGATCGGCAGCCCCCCCTACGAGCAGTACCTC.

The CDR3, as DNA: TGTGCCAGCAGCTTACTAGCGGACAATGAGCAGTTCTTC. Protein product: CASSLLADNEQFF. This sequence joins TRBV9 and TRBJ2-1; 8 bases align to TRBD2. The junction had 2 bases not matched to a gene; V was cut back by 4 bases and J by 5 bases. CDR1 is SGDLS, CDR2 YYNGEE, per germline. This CDR3 is built from 13 residues.

The rearrangement links TRBV7-8 to TRBJ1-1; D might be TRBD1 (6 bases). The V end lost 2 bases, the J end lost 2 bases, and 12 bases lay between the germline ends. The CDR3 extends over 15 amino acids. CDR1 SGHVS and CDR2 FQNEAQ come from the germline V gene. CDR3 residues: CASSLRQGKNTEAFF. CDR3 bases: TGTGCCAGCAGCTTACGCCAGGGGAAAAACACTGAAGCTTTCTTT.

The gene calls are TRBV7-9 and TRBJ1-3, with TRBD1 matching over 12 bases. The V segment lost 5 bases and the J segment 4 bases; nucleotides outside the gene matches: 9. This CDR3 contains 17 residues. Germline CDR1 is SEHNR and CDR2 is FQNEAQ (reference sequence). CDR3 amino acids: CASSQIPGQGAGNTIYF. For the CDR3, the DNA is TGTGCCAGCAGCCAGATCCCGGGACAGGGGGCAGGAAACACCATATATTTT.

The V call is TRBV5-8, the J call TRBJ2-1; either TRBD1 or TRBD2 may fit D (5 bases each). This CDR3 is built from 13 residues. The V end was cut by 4 bases, the J end by 15 bases, with 20 bases between. The germline CDR1 and CDR2 sequences are SGHTS and YDEGEE. CDR3 amino acids: CASSGDQSKTLFF. CDR3 coding DNA: TGTGCCAGCAGCGGGGACCAATCAAAGACACTGTTCTTC. Full variable domain (missing parts from reference TRBV5-8 and TRBJ2-1): EAGVTQSPTHLIKTRGQQATLRCSPISGHTSVYWYQQALGLGLQFLLWYDEGEERNRGNFPPRFSGRQFPNYSSELNVNALELEDSALYLCASSGDQSKTLFFGPGTRLTVL.

This rearrangement joins TRBV6-5 to TRBJ1-1, with TRBD1 identical over 9 bases. V trimming: 6 bases; J trimming: 7 bases; junction bases outside the gene matches: 6. The CDR3 contains 13 residues. Germline V gene data show CDR1 as MNHEY and CDR2 as SVGAGI. In DNA form, the CDR3 reads TGTGCCAGCAGCCGGGACAGGGTACATGAAGCTTTCTTT. This translates into CASSRDRVHEAFF.

The chain links TRBV27 to TRBJ2-1; the D is unclear. Germline values: CDR1 MNHEY, CDR2 SMNVEV (reference sequence). Trimming cost V 10 bases and J 7 bases, with 14 bases left between them. This CDR3 region has 12 residues. The CDR3 sequence: CATRGNVNEQFF. In DNA, the CDR3 is TGTGCCACCAGAGGCAACGTTAATGAGCAGTTCTTC.

The chain recombines TRBV2 with TRBJ2-3; unclear D gene. The CDR3 length is 13 residues. The V gene lost 4 bases and the J gene lost 8 bases, with 13 bases spanning the gap. Germline V gives CDR1 SNHLY, CDR2 FYNNEI. CDR3 in amino acids: CASSGVDRTTQYF. The CDR3 bases are TGTGCCAGCAGTGGAGTTGATAGGACTACGCAGTATTTT.

The V and J genes are TRBV11-2 and TRBJ2-5; D remains unclear. The germline V and J ends were trimmed by 5 bases and 5 bases, with 12 bases remaining between them. Germline loops: CDR1 SGHAT, CDR2 FQNNGV. CDR3 length: 13 residues. For the CDR3, the DNA is TGTGCCAGCAGCGGCCAAGCCCCGGAGACCCAGTACTTC. Its translation: CASSGQAPETQYF. Supplemented by reference TRBV11-2 and TRBJ2-5, the full variable domain reads EAGVAQSPRYKIIEKRQSVAFWCNPISGHATLYWYQQILGQGPKLLIQFQNNGVVDDSQLPKDRFSAERLKGVDSTLKIQPAKLEDSAVYLCASSGQAPETQYFGPGTRLLVL.

Remarks on this clone: The same CDR3 also results from other DNA sequences found in this sample. The rearrangement uses TRBV6-6 and TRBJ1-1; TRBD1 is a possible D gene (6 bases). The ends were cut back, 0 bases at V and 1 base at J, with 9 bases in the middle. The CDR3 length is 15 residues. Germline-derived CDR1 and CDR2 are MNHNY and SVGAGI (reference sequence). In DNA, the CDR3 is TGTGCCAGCAGTTACTCGAGGGGGGGGAACACTGAAGCTTTCTTT. It encodes CASSYSRGGNTEAFF.

The chain uses TRBV10-2 and TRBJ1-1; TRBD1 might be the D (6 bases). CDR1 is WSHSY, CDR2 SAAADI, per germline. This CDR3 comprises 17 residues. Trimming stripped 2 bases from V and 0 bases from J, with 16 bases between. The chain's CDR3 is CASSESGGGRLNTEAFF. In nucleotides, the CDR3 is TGCGCCAGCAGTGAGAGCGGGGGGGGCCGGTTGAACACTGAAGCTTTCTTT.

V gene TRBV30 combines with J gene TRBJ1-3, with 9 bases fitting TRBD1. The V gene's germline CDR1 is GTSNPN and CDR2 SVGIG (reference sequence). The CDR3 has 16 amino acids. The trim removed 1 base at V and 2 bases at J, leaving 6 bases unmatched. CDR3 in amino acids: CAWSGDRVGAGNTIYF. CDR3 DNA: TGTGCCTGGAGTGGGGACAGGGTAGGCGCTGGAAACACCATATATTTT.

The genes are TRBV29-1 and TRBJ2-1; 8 bases fit TRBD1. The junction had 8 bases not matched to a gene; V was cut back by 4 bases and J by 9 bases. The germline CDR1 and CDR2 sequences are SQVTM and ANQGSEA. CDR3 length equals 13 residues. The chain's CDR3 is CSVAQGALSEQFF. The CDR3 nucleotides are TGCAGCGTTGCTCAGGGGGCATTGAGTGAGCAGTTCTTC.

CDR3 in DNA: TGCGCCAGCAGGAGGGGGACCGGCAATGAGCAGTTCTTC. Residues: CASRRGTGNEQFF. The chain joins TRBV5-1 to TRBJ2-1; D perhaps matches TRBD1 (6 bases). Germline V lookup: CDR1 SGHRS, CDR2 YFSETQ. CDR3 length equals 13 residues. Trimming pared 5 bases from V and 6 bases from J, leaving 12 bases between. Full variable domain (remainder filled in from reference TRBV5-1 and TRBJ2-1): KAGVTQTPRYLIKTRGQQVTLSCSPISGHRSVSWYQQTPGQGLQFLFEYFSETQRNKGNFPGRFSGRQFSNSRSEMNVSTLELGDSALYLCASRRGTGNEQFFGPGTRLTVL.

The rearrangement joins TRBV5-1 to TRBJ1-2; D remains unclear. From germline, CDR1 is SGHRS and CDR2 YFSETQ. There are 15 residues in the CDR3. Trimming cost V 5 bases and J 8 bases, with 22 bases left between them. CDR3 loop: CASRNHERDRNGYTF. The DNA for the CDR3 is TGCGCCAGCAGAAACCATGAAAGGGATCGAAACGGCTACACCTTC.

Of note for this clone: Additional DNA sequences in this sample encode the identical CDR3. The chain uses TRBV11-3 and TRBJ2-7; the D gene is possibly TRBD1 (6 bases). The CDR3 runs 13 residues. Trimming removed 6 bases at V and 6 bases at J, with 15 bases between. CDR1 and CDR2 (germline): SGHNT, YENEEA. This CDR3 is CASSPQGAGEQYF. Here the CDR3 DNA reads TGTGCCAGCAGTCCACAGGGAGCCGGCGAGCAGTACTTC.

CDR3 nucleotides: TGTGCTAGCGGATCGGGGGCCTACACAGATACGCAGTATTTT. This codes for CASGSGAYTDTQYF. The chain joins TRBV18 to TRBJ2-3; D possibly uses TRBD1 or TRBD2 (6 bases each). There are 14 residues in the CDR3. Germline assignment: CDR1 KGHSH and CDR2 LQKENI.

The V and J genes are TRBV28 and TRBJ1-2; no clear D gene. The CDR3 spans 13 residues. CDR1 and CDR2 from the germline V gene are MDHEN and SYDVKM. V shed 7 bases and J shed 8 bases, with 17 bases lying between them. CDR3 in amino acids: CASTLSGSDGYTF. The CDR3 nucleotides read TGTGCCAGCACCCTATCCGGGAGCGACGGCTACACCTTC.

The chain links TRBV6-1 to TRBJ2-7; the match to TRBD2 covers 9 bases. Germline values: CDR1 MNHNS, CDR2 SASEGT. The ends lost 1 base at V and 4 bases at J; junction bases unmatched: 5. The CDR3 consists of 15 residues. The CDR3 sequence: CASSEGISGGYEQYF. CDR3 bases: TGTGCCAGCAGTGAAGGTATTAGCGGGGGTTACGAGCAGTACTTC.

The chain combines TRBV29-1 with TRBJ1-1; 7 bases fit TRBD1. V shed 7 bases, J shed 2 bases, and the junction held 4 bases outside the gene matches. This CDR3 has 12 amino acids. The germline V gene has CDR1 SQVTM and CDR2 ANQGSEA. The CDR3 region has the DNA TGCAGCGCTGGACAGGAAAACACTGAAGCTTTCTTT. It yields the protein CSAGQENTEAFF.

J is TRBJ2-2 and V is TRBV6-1; D is unresolved. Germline V lookup: CDR1 MNHNS, CDR2 SASEGT. The CDR3 runs to 12 residues. Trimming took 6 bases from V and 7 from J, leaving 9 bases between them. In nucleotides, the CDR3 is TGTGCCAGCAGATATTACAACGGGGAGCTGTTTTTT. Encoded protein: CASRYYNGELFF.

The rearrangement joins TRBV5-8 to TRBJ1-1; D might be TRBD1 (5 bases). The V and J ends lost 5 bases and 4 bases respectively, with 15 bases between them. This CDR3 is built from 14 residues. Germline CDR1 reads SGHTS; CDR2 reads YDEGEE. The DNA for the CDR3 is TGTGCCAGCAGTCTTCAGGGTCGTGCCACTGAAGCTTTCTTT. It translates to CASSLQGRATEAFF.

The chain couples TRBV12-5 to TRBJ1-1; D is possibly TRBD1 (5 bases). CDR3 size: 17 residues. V was pared by 0 bases and J by 1 base, with 15 bases between. Germline V gene sequence: CDR1 LGHNT, CDR2 FRNRAP. DNA of the CDR3: TGTGCTAGTGGTTTGGTACTCGGAGCAGGGACGAACACTGAAGCTTTCTTT. Residues: CASGLVLGAGTNTEAFF.

The V call is TRBV7-9, the J call TRBJ2-6; D is perhaps TRBD1 or TRBD2 (6 bases each). V lost 4 bases to trimming and J lost 2 bases, with 18 bases between them. This CDR3 spans 18 amino acids. Germline-derived CDR1 and CDR2 are SEHNR and FQNEAQ (reference sequence). CDR3: CASSSTPGGVAGANVLTF. The CDR3 DNA is TGTGCCAGCAGCTCCACCCCCGGGGGCGTGGCTGGGGCCAACGTCCTGACTTTC.

This clone was seen once. The rearrangement links TRBV6-5 to TRBJ1-1, with a weak D call TRBD1 (6 bases). CDR3 length: 15 residues. Trimming shortened V by 6 bases and J by 5 bases, and 19 bases separated the two germline ends. Germline V gene data show CDR1 as MNHEY and CDR2 as SVGAGI. The CDR3 region is CASSSGAGRDTEAFF. The CDR3 DNA reads TGTGCCAGCAGCTCGGGGGCAGGGCGGGATACTGAAGCTTTCTTT.

This rearrangement joins TRBV27 to TRBJ2-7; D not resolved. The V and J ends lost 8 bases and 7 bases respectively, with 18 bases between them. The germline V gene has CDR1 MNHEY and CDR2 SMNVEV (reference sequence). CDR3 length equals 13 residues. The CDR3 reads CASRQAGAGEQYF. The CDR3, as DNA: TGTGCCAGCCGCCAAGCCGGAGCTGGTGAGCAGTACTTC.